The next 24 T cell receptor beta chains were all read from a single sample in a study of technical replicates of blood from a few donors (dated by TCRdb to 2016 to 2017). Libraries were prepared through the immunoSEQ multiplex PCR assay. This is the immuneACCESS table as TCRdb keeps it, with only in-frame sequences that have V and J called. A part of the clones is gone; compared with another copy, unresolved V genes explain less than half, and the rest is unexplained. This sample lists approximately 70,000 clones; roughly 94% were detected once. In total, the top ten clones hold 0.39% of the sample. The sequenced sample was T cells isolated from PBMCs. These receptor sequences come from a human donor in good health.

This clone has just one count. CDR3 protein: CASSKPGLAGAGDTQYF. CDR3 nucleotide sequence: TGTGCCAGCAGCAAACCGGGACTAGCGGGAGCTGGAGATACGCAGTATTTT. The gene calls are TRBV13 and TRBJ2-3, with 14 nucleotides matching TRBD2. The CDR3 spans 17 residues. The ends lost 5 bases at V and 5 bases at J; junction bases unmatched: 9. Per the germline V gene, CDR1 is PRHDT and CDR2 is FYEKMQ (reference sequence). Combining the CDR3 with reference TRBV13 and TRBJ2-3 gives the whole variable domain AAGVIQSPRHLIKEKRETATLKCYPIPRHDTVYWYQQGPGQDPQFLISFYEKMQSDKGSIPDRFSAQQFSDYHSELNMSSLELGDSALYFCASSKPGLAGAGDTQYFGPGTRLTVL.

V is TRBV5-1 and J is TRBJ1-1, with D unclear. The CDR3 is 16 residues long. Between the trimmed V and J ends, which lost 9 bases and 6 bases, there was a span of 27 bases. CDR1 is SGHRS, CDR2 YFSETQ, per germline. The chain's CDR3 is CANPPGGMSFPSEAFF. The CDR3 nucleotides read TGCGCCAACCCACCCGGCGGAATGTCCTTTCCTTCTGAAGCTTTCTTT.

This clone was counted once. The genes are TRBV11-3 and TRBJ2-3; unclear D gene. Per germline, CDR1 SGHNT and CDR2 YENEEA. V lost 2 bases and J 3 bases, leaving 9 bases between the germline ends. CDR3 length equals 14 residues. This CDR3 reads CASSLPVVTDTQYF. CDR3 sequence (DNA): TGTGCCAGCAGCTTACCGGTGGTGACAGATACGCAGTATTTT.

The chain links TRBV9 to TRBJ2-7; 10 nucleotides line up with TRBD1. CDR3 length: 14 amino acids. Germline CDR1 reads SGDLS; CDR2 reads YYNGEE. After removal of 4 bases from V and 6 bases from J, the junction contained 7 bases not matched to a gene. CDR3 in DNA: TGTGCCAGCAGCCTAGGGACAGGGGCTACCGAGCAGTACTTC. This sequence encodes CASSLGTGATEQYF.

The gene calls are TRBV28 and TRBJ2-7; 8 bases match TRBD1. This CDR3 comprises 13 residues. Trimming removed 3 bases from V and 3 bases from J; junction bases left unmatched: 1. The germline gives CDR1 MDHEN, CDR2 SYDVKM. CDR3 protein: CASSFDRGYEQYF. The CDR3 DNA sequence: TGTGCCAGCAGTTTCGACAGGGGCTACGAGCAGTACTTC.

A single count supports this clone. CDR3 sequence: CASSLRGDRGYNEQFF. The CDR3 DNA reads as TGTGCCAGCAGCCTCCGGGGGGACAGGGGCTACAATGAGCAGTTCTTC. The rearrangement joins TRBV7-3 to TRBJ2-1, with TRBD1 matching over 10 bases. Germline V gene lookup returns CDR1 SGHTA and CDR2 FQGTGA. The CDR3 runs 16 residues. V lost 5 bases and J lost 3; bases outside the gene matches: 7.

The chain is built from TRBV7-3 and TRBJ2-2; weak D call: TRBD2 (6 bases). The germline CDR1 and CDR2 sequences are SGHTA and FQGTGA. V was pared by 6 bases and J by 0 bases, with 11 bases between. This CDR3 contains 15 residues. This CDR3 reads CASSLSGANTGELFF. For the CDR3, the DNA is TGTGCCAGCAGTCTTAGCGGAGCGAACACCGGGGAGCTGTTTTTT.

This chain joins TRBV5-6 and TRBJ2-6, with D perhaps matching TRBD1 (5 bases). Germline-derived CDR1 and CDR2 are SGHDT and YYEEEE. The CDR3 runs 15 residues. Deletions cut 6 bases from V and 0 bases from J, with 10 bases between. As DNA, the CDR3 is TGTGCCAGCATCGACAGCCTCTCTGGGGCCAACGTCCTGACTTTC. Translated, it gives CASIDSLSGANVLTF.

The CDR3 here is CASREETGAYGYTF. CDR3 nucleotide sequence: TGTGCCAGCAGGGAAGAGACAGGGGCGTATGGCTACACCTTC. The J gene is TRBJ1-2, the V gene TRBV9, with 8 bases aligning to TRBD1. There are 14 residues in the CDR3. The V and J ends lost 5 bases and 5 bases, in that order; junction bases with no gene match: 8. The germline V gene has CDR1 SGDLS and CDR2 YYNGEE.

The chain is built from TRBV11-3 and TRBJ2-7; a weak D match, TRBD1 (6 bases). V lost 5 bases and J lost 3, with 14 bases in between. The CDR3 has 14 residues. Germline-derived CDR1 and CDR2 are SGHNT and YENEEA. The CDR3 protein is CASSESRDNYEQYF. The CDR3 DNA reads as TGTGCCAGCAGCGAATCCCGGGACAACTACGAGCAGTACTTC. The full variable domain, completed using reference TRBV11-3 and TRBJ2-7, is EAGVVQSPRYKIIEKKQPVAFWCNPISGHNTLYWYLQNLGQGPELLIRYENEEAVDDSQLPKDRFSAERLKGVDSTLKIQPAELGDSAVYLCASSESRDNYEQYFGPGTRLTVT.

The chain is built from TRBV11-2 and TRBJ2-3; D possibly corresponds to TRBD1 (6 bases). The CDR3 runs 17 residues. Trimming removed 3 bases at V and 0 bases at J, with 16 bases between. Germline V CDR1 and CDR2: SGHAT, FQNNGV. The CDR3 spells CASSLRGTLFSTDTQYF. The CDR3 region has the DNA TGTGCCAGCAGCTTGAGAGGGACACTGTTTAGCACAGATACGCAGTATTTT. The full variable domain, completed using reference TRBV11-2 and TRBJ2-3, is EAGVAQSPRYKIIEKRQSVAFWCNPISGHATLYWYQQILGQGPKLLIQFQNNGVVDDSQLPKDRFSAERLKGVDSTLKIQPAKLEDSAVYLCASSLRGTLFSTDTQYFGPGTRLTVL.

V is TRBV11-3 and J is TRBJ2-3; a possible D gene is TRBD2 (5 bases). The V gene lost 4 bases and the J gene lost 3 bases, with 11 bases spanning the gap. The CDR3 is made up of 14 amino acids. The germline V gene has CDR1 SGHNT and CDR2 YENEEA. CDR3 bases: TGTGCCAGCAGCTCTAATGGACTTACAGATACGCAGTATTTT. Its translation is CASSSNGLTDTQYF.

The V gene is TRBV5-5, the J gene TRBJ1-2; 8 bases fit TRBD1. The V gene's germline CDR1 is SGHKS and CDR2 YYEKEE (reference sequence). Germline trimming cut 3 bases from V and 1 base from J; bases unmatched to any gene: 5. The CDR3 runs to 15 residues. CDR3 sequence (DNA): TGTGCCAGCAGCTGGTGGACAGGGAATAACTATGGCTACACCTTC. It translates to CASSWWTGNNYGYTF.

Here the CDR3 reads CASSLDGSQETQYF. CDR3 nucleotides: TGCGCCAGCAGCTTGGATGGCAGTCAAGAGACCCAGTACTTC. V gene TRBV5-1 combines with J gene TRBJ2-5; the D is unclear. The CDR3 length is 14 residues. V lost 0 bases to trimming and J lost 2 bases, with 8 bases between them. Germline-derived CDR1 and CDR2 are SGHRS and YFSETQ.

In this sample, this clone turned up once. The chain couples TRBV11-2 to TRBJ2-7, with a possible D match to TRBD2 (5 bases). This CDR3 is built from 13 residues. Germline V gene sequence: CDR1 SGHAT, CDR2 FQNNGV. V was clipped by 1 base and J by 3 bases, with 7 bases between them. This CDR3 reads CASSLGTLYEQYF. The CDR3 nucleotides read TGTGCCAGCAGCTTAGGGACTCTCTACGAGCAGTACTTC. The entire variable domain, with the rest obtained from reference TRBV11-2 and TRBJ2-7, is as follows: EAGVAQSPRYKIIEKRQSVAFWCNPISGHATLYWYQQILGQGPKLLIQFQNNGVVDDSQLPKDRFSAERLKGVDSTLKIQPAKLEDSAVYLCASSLGTLYEQYFGPGTRLTVT.

The CDR3 DNA reads as TGTGCCAGCAGCTTAGGACAGGTGACTGAAGCTTTCTTT. Protein: CASSLGQVTEAFF. This chain joins TRBV7-2 and TRBJ1-1; D is possibly TRBD1 (6 bases). Germline assignment: CDR1 SGHTA and CDR2 FQGNSA. The CDR3 loop spans 13 amino acids. V gave up 1 base and J gave up 5 bases, with 8 bases separating them. Full variable domain (remainder filled in from reference TRBV7-2 and TRBJ1-1): GAGVSQSPSNKVTEKGKDVELRCDPISGHTALYWYRQSLGQGLEFLIYFQGNSAPDKSGLPSDRFSAERTGGSVSTLTIQRTQQEDSAVYLCASSLGQVTEAFFGQGTRLTVV.

The V call is TRBV9, the J call TRBJ2-1; TRBD2 is a possible D gene (7 bases). Germline V lookup: CDR1 SGDLS, CDR2 YYNGEE. CDR3 length equals 18 residues. The V and J ends lost 2 bases and 0 bases respectively, with 18 bases between them. This CDR3 reads CASSVLGGDFSSYNEQFF. The CDR3 DNA sequence: TGTGCCAGCAGCGTCCTAGGGGGGGACTTCAGCTCCTACAATGAGCAGTTCTTC.

The chain recombines TRBV15 with TRBJ1-5; possibly TRBD1 for D (6 bases). Trimming stripped 3 bases from V and 4 bases from J, with 13 bases between. There are 15 residues in the CDR3. Germline V gene lookup returns CDR1 LNHNV and CDR2 YYDKDF (reference sequence). CDR3: CATSSGRQANQPQHF. Written as DNA, the CDR3 is TGTGCCACCAGCAGTGGTAGACAGGCTAATCAGCCCCAGCATTTT. Variable domain in full (rest from reference TRBV15 and TRBJ1-5): DAMVIQNPRYQVTQFGKPVTLSCSQTLNHNVMYWYQQKSSQAPKLLFHYYDKDFNNEADTPDNFQSRRPNTSFCFLDIRSPGLGDTAMYLCATSSGRQANQPQHFGDGTRLSIL.

The rearrangement joins TRBV2 to TRBJ1-5; tentatively, D is TRBD1 (6 bases). Germline loops: CDR1 SNHLY, CDR2 FYNNEI. V was cut by 4 bases and J by 6 bases, with 13 bases left in between. The CDR3 runs to 14 residues. The CDR3 reads CASSGTGQIQPQHF. As DNA, the CDR3 is TGTGCCAGCAGTGGTACAGGGCAGATTCAGCCCCAGCATTTT.

The chain carries TRBV30 and TRBJ2-7; the match to TRBD1 covers 8 bases. Germline V gene lookup returns CDR1 GTSNPN and CDR2 SVGIG (reference sequence). The CDR3 sequence is 13 residues long. V lost 3 bases, J lost 2 bases, and 3 bases stayed unmatched. CDR3 sequence (DNA): TGTGCCTGGAGCCAGGGGGCAGCCTACGAGCAGTACTTC. This codes for CAWSQGAAYEQYF.

This chain uses TRBV11-2 with TRBJ2-7, with 11 bases fitting TRBD1. The CDR3 has 14 amino acids. With V trimmed by 5 bases and J by 5 bases, 5 bases remained unmatched. CDR1 and CDR2 from the germline V gene are SGHAT and FQNNGV. This CDR3 is CASSRTGGGNEQYF. Here the CDR3 DNA reads TGTGCCAGCAGCAGGACAGGGGGCGGAAACGAGCAGTACTTC.

Here the CDR3 DNA reads TGTGCCAGCAGCTCGACAGGCTCGAATGAAAAACTGTTTTTT. Translating gives CASSSTGSNEKLFF. The chain couples TRBV7-2 to TRBJ1-4; a possible D gene is TRBD1 (6 bases). Germline loops: CDR1 SGHTA, CDR2 FQGNSA. Deletions cut 4 bases from V and 5 bases from J, with 11 bases between. This CDR3 is 14 amino acids long.

V and J are TRBV6-1 and TRBJ2-7; D might be TRBD2 (5 bases). Germline V CDR1 and CDR2: MNHNS, SASEGT. CDR3 length: 13 residues. V was shortened by 4 bases and J by 1 base, with 8 bases between the two germline ends. CDR3 DNA: TGTGCCAGCAGTGTTAGCGTTTCCTACGAGCAGTACTTC. This codes for CASSVSVSYEQYF.

This rearrangement joins TRBV6-5 to TRBJ1-1; D might be TRBD1 (6 bases). The CDR3 runs 14 residues. Germline V gene lookup returns CDR1 MNHEY and CDR2 SVGAGI. Trimming took off 2 bases at V and 1 base at J, with 8 bases between the two ends. Here the CDR3 reads CASSYRGANTEAFF. In nucleotides, the CDR3 is TGTGCCAGCAGTTACCGGGGGGCGAACACTGAAGCTTTCTTT.